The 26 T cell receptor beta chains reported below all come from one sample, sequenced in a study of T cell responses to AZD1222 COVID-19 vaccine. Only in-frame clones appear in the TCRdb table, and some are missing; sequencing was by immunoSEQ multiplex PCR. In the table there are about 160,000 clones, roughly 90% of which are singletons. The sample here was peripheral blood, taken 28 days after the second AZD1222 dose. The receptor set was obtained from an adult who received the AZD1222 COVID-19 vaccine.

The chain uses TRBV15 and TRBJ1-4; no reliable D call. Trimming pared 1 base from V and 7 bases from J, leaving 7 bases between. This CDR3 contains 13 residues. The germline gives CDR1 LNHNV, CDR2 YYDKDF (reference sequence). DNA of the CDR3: TGTGCCACCAGCAGAGCTTTGATTGAAAAACTGTTTTTT. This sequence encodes CATSRALIEKLFF. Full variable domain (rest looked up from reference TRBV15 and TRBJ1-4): DAMVIQNPRYQVTQFGKPVTLSCSQTLNHNVMYWYQQKSSQAPKLLFHYYDKDFNNEADTPDNFQSRRPNTSFCFLDIRSPGLGDTAMYLCATSRALIEKLFFGSGTQLSVL.

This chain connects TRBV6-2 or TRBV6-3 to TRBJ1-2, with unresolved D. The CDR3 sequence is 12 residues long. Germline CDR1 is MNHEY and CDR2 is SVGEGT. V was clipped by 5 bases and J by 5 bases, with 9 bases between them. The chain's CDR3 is CASSNGWYGYTF. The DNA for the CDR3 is TGTGCCAGCAGTAATGGGTGGTATGGCTACACCTTC.

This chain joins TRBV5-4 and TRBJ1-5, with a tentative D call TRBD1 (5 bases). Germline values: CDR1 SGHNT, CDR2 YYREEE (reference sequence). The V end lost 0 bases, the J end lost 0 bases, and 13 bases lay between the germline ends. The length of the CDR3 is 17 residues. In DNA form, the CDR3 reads TGTGCCAGCAGCTTGGGGGGCGGGGTGGGTAGCAATCAGCCCCAGCATTTT. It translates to CASSLGGGVGSNQPQHF.

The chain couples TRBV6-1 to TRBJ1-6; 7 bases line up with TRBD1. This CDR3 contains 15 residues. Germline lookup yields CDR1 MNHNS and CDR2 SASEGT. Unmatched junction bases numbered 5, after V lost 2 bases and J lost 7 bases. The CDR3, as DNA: TGTGCCAGCAGTGAAAGGACAGGCTGGAATTCACCCCTCCACTTT. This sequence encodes CASSERTGWNSPLHF.

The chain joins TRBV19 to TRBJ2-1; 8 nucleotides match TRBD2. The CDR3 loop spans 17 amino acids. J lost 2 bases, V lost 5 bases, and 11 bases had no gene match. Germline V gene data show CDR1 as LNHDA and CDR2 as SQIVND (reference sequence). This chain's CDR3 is CASSLYGGGITYNEQFF. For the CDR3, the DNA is TGTGCCAGTAGTCTTTACGGCGGGGGGATCACCTACAATGAGCAGTTCTTC.

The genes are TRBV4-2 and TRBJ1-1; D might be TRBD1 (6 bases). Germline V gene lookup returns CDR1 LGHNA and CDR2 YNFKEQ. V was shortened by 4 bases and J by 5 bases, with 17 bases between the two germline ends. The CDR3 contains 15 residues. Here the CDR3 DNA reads TGTGCCAGCAGCCTGGACAGATCCGGAGGAACTGAAGCTTTCTTT. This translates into CASSLDRSGGTEAFF.

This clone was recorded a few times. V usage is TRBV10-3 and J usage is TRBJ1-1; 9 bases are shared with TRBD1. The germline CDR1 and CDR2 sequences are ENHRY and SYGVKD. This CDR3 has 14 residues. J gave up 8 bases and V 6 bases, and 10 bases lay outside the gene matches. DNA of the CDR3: TGTGCCATCAGGCAAGCGGGGACAGGGCGGGAAGCTTTCTTT. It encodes CAIRQAGTGREAFF.

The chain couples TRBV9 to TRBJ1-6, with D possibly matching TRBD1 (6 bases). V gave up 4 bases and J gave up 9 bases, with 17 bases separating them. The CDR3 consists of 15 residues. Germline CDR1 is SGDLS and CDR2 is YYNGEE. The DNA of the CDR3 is TGTGCCAGCAGCCCCGGGGGCGGAGGAGGTTCACCCCTCCACTTT. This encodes CASSPGGGGGSPLHF.

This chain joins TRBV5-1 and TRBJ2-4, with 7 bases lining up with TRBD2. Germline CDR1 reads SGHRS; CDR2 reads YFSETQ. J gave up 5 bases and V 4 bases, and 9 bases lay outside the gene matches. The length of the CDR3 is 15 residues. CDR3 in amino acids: CASSPWTSDQNIQYF. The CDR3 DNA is TGCGCCAGCAGCCCGTGGACTAGTGACCAAAACATTCAGTACTTC. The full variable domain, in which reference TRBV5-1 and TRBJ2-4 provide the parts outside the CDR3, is KAGVTQTPRYLIKTRGQQVTLSCSPISGHRSVSWYQQTPGQGLQFLFEYFSETQRNKGNFPGRFSGRQFSNSRSEMNVSTLELGDSALYLCASSPWTSDQNIQYFGAGTRLSVL.

CDR3 sequence: CASSVTGGPNTGELFF. The CDR3 coding sequence is TGTGCCAGCAGCGTCACGGGGGGGCCGAACACCGGGGAGCTGTTTTTT. This rearrangement joins TRBV9 to TRBJ2-2, with TRBD2 identical over 8 bases. The CDR3 loop spans 16 amino acids. Germline-derived CDR1 and CDR2 are SGDLS and YYNGEE. V lost 2 bases to trimming and J lost 0 bases; unmatched junction nucleotides: 3.

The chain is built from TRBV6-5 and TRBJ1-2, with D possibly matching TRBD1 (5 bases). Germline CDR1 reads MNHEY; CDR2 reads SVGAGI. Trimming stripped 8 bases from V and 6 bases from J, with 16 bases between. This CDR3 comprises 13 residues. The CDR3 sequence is CASPTRGGDGYTF. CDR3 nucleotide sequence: TGTGCCAGCCCCACCCGCGGGGGAGATGGCTACACCTTC.

The CDR3 sequence: CAWSRLNTEAFF. Written as DNA, the CDR3 is TGTGCCTGGAGTCGGCTGAACACTGAAGCTTTCTTT. The chain recombines TRBV30 with TRBJ1-1; D remains ambiguous. Deletions cut 2 bases from V and 0 bases from J, with 4 bases between. The germline CDR1 and CDR2 sequences are GTSNPN and SVGIG (reference sequence). The CDR3 consists of 12 residues. The whole variable domain, filled in from reference TRBV30 and TRBJ1-1, reads SQTIHQWPATLVQPVGSPLSLECTVEGTSNPNLYWYRQAAGRGLQLLFYSVGIGQISSEVPQNLSASRPQDRQFILSSKKLLLSDSGFYLCAWSRLNTEAFFGQGTRLTVV.

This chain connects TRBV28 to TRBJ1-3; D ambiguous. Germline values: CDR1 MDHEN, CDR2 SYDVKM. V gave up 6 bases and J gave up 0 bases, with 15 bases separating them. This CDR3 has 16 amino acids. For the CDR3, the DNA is TGTGCCAGCAGCCCGGGGAGTTCGGACTCTGGAAACACCATATATTTT. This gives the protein CASSPGSSDSGNTIYF.

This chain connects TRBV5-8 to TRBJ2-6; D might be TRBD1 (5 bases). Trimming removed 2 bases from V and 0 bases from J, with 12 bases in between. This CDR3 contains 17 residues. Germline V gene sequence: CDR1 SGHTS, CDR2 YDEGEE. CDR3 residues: CASSFYRPVSGANVLTF. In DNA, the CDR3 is TGTGCCAGCAGCTTTTACAGGCCCGTCTCTGGGGCCAACGTCCTGACTTTC.

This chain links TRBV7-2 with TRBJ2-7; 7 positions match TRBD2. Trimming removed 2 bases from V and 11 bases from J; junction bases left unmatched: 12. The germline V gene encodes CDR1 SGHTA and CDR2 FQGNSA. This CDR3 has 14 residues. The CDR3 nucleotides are TGTGCCAGCAGCTTAACCCATGTGGCGGGGGATAAGTACTTC. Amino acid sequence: CASSLTHVAGDKYF.

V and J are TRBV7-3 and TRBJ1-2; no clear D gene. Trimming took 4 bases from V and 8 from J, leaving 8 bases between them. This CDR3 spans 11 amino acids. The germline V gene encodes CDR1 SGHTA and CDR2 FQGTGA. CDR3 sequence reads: CASSSGEGYTF. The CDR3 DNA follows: TGTGCCAGCAGCTCAGGTGAAGGCTACACCTTC.

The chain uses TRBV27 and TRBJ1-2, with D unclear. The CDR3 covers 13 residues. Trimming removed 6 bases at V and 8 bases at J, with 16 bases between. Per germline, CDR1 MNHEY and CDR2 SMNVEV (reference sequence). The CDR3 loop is CASSLGRNRGYTF. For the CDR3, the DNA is TGTGCCAGCAGCCTCGGACGCAACCGGGGCTACACCTTC.

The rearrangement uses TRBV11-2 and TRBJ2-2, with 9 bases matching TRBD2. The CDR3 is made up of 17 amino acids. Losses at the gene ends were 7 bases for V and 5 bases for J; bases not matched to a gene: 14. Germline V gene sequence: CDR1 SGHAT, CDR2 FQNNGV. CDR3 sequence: CASIQPLAGDLTGELFF. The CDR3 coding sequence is TGTGCCAGCATCCAGCCCTTAGCGGGGGACCTTACCGGGGAGCTGTTTTTT.

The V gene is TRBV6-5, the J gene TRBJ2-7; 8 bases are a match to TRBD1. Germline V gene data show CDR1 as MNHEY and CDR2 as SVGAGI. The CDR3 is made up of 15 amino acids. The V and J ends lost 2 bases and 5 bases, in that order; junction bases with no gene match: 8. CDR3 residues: CASSYQGQGVHEQYF. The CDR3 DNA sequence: TGTGCCAGCAGTTACCAAGGACAGGGTGTCCACGAGCAGTACTTC.

CDR3 in DNA: TGTGCCTGGAGGGGTTTTGGCTCCGAGCAGTACTTC. Its translation: CAWRGFGSEQYF. V usage is TRBV30 and J usage is TRBJ2-7; D gene uncertain. The V gene's germline CDR1 is GTSNPN and CDR2 SVGIG (reference sequence). V shed 3 bases and J shed 6 bases, with 12 bases lying between them. The CDR3 runs to 12 residues.

The CDR3 region has the DNA TGTGCCAGTAGTATAGATCCAGGGGCCGGGGAGCTGTTTTTT. It codes for CASSIDPGAGELFF. This rearrangement joins TRBV19 to TRBJ2-2, with D possibly being TRBD1 (6 bases). This CDR3 contains 14 residues. Trimming took off 0 bases at V and 6 bases at J, with 8 bases between the two ends. Germline lookup yields CDR1 LNHDA and CDR2 SQIVND (reference sequence). The full variable domain, rest sourced from reference TRBV19 and TRBJ2-2, is DGGITQSPKYLFRKEGQNVTLSCEQNLNHDAMYWYRQDPGQGLRLIYYSQIVNDFQKGDIAEGYSVSREKKESFPLTVTSAQKNPTAFYLCASSIDPGAGELFFGEGSRLTVL.

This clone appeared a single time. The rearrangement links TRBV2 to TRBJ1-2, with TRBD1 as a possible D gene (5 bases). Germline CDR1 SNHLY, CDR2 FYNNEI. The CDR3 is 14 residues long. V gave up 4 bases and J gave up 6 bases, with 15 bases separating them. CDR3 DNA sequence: TGTGCCAGCAGTGTAGCCCAGGGCATCCATGGCTACACCTTC. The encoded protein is CASSVAQGIHGYTF.

The CDR3 coding sequence is TGTGCCACCGATCGACAGGGCTCCTATGGCTACACCTTC. It codes for CATDRQGSYGYTF. The chain joins TRBV6-1 to TRBJ1-2; 7 bases are shared with TRBD1. Germline-derived CDR1 and CDR2 are MNHNS and SASEGT. The trim removed 10 bases at V and 4 bases at J, leaving 9 bases unmatched. The CDR3 loop spans 13 amino acids.

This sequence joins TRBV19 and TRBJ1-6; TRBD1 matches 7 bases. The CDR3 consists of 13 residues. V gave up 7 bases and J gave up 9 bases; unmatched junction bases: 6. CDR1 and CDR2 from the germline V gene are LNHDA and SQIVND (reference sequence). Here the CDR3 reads CASKQGVGSPLHF. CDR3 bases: TGTGCCAGTAAGCAGGGGGTGGGTTCACCCCTCCACTTT.

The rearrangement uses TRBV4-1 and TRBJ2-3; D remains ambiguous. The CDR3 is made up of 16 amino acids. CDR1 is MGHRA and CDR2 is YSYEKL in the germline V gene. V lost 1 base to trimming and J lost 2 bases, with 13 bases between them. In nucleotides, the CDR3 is TGCGCCAGCAGCCAAGGGTTTCCCTTCTACACAGATACGCAGTATTTT. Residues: CASSQGFPFYTDTQYF.

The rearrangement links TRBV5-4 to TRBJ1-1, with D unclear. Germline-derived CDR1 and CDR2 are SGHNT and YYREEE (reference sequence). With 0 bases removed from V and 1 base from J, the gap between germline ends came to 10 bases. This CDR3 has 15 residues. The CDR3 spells CASSLVASSNTEAFF. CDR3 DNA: TGTGCCAGCAGCTTGGTAGCCAGCTCGAACACTGAAGCTTTCTTT.